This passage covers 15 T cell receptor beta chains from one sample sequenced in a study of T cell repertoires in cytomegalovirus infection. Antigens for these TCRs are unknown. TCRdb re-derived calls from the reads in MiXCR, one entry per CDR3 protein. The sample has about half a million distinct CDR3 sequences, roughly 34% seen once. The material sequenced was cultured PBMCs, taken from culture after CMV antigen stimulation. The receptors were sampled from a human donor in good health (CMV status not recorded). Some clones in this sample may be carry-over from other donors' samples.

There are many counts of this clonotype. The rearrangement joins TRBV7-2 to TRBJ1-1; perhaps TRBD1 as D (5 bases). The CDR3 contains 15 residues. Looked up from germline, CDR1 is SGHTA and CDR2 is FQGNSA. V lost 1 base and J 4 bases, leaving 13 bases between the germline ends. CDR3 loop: CASSLGQPLSTEAFF. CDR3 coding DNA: TGTGCCAGCAGCTTAGGACAGCCCCTGAGCACTGAAGCTTTCTTT.

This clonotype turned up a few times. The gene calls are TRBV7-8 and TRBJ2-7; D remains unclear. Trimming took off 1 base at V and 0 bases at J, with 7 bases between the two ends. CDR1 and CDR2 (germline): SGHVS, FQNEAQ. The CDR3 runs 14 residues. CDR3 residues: CASSLVDSSYEQYV. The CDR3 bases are TGTGCCAGCAGCTTAGTTGATAGCTCCTACGAGCAGTACGTC.

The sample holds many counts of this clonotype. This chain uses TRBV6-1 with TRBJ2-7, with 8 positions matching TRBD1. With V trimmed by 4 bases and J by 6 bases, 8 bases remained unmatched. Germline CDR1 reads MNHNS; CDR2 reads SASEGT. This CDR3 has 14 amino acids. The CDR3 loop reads CASSGWTGTGEQYV. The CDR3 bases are TGTGCCAGCAGTGGGTGGACAGGGACGGGCGAGCAGTACGTC.

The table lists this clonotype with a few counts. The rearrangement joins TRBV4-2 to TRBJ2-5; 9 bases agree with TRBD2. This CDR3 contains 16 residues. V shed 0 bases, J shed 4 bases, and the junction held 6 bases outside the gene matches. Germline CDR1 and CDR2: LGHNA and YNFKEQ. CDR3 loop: CASSQEGGRAGETQYF. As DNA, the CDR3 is TGTGCCAGCAGCCAAGAAGGCGGGAGGGCCGGAGAGACCCAGTACTTC.

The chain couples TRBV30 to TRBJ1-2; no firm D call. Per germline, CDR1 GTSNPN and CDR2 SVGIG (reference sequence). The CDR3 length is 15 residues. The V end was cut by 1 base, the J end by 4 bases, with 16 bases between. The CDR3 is CAWSADIEIPYGYTF. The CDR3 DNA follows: TGTGCCTGGAGTGCCGACATTGAAATTCCCTATGGCTACACCTTC.

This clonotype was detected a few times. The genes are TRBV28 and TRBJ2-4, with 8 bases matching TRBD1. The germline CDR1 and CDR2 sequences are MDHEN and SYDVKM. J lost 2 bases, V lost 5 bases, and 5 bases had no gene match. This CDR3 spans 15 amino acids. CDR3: CASSTRTGTKNIQYF. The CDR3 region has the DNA TGTGCCAGCAGTACTCGGACAGGGACCAAAAACATTCAGTACTTC.

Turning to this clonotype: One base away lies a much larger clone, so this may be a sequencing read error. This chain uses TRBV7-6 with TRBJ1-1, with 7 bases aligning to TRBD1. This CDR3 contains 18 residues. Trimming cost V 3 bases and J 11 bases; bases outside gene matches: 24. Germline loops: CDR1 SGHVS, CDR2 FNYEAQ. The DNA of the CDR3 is TGTGCCAGCAGCTTGTGGCCCAGGGGGTCGAATGTGGGGCAAGGGGCTTTCTTT. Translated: CASSLWPRGSNVGQGAFF.

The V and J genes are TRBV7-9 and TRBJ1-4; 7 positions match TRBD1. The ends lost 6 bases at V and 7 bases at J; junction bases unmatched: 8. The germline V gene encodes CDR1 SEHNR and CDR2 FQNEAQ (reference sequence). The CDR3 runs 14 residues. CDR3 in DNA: TGTGCCAGCAGTCGGACAGGCTATAGTGAAAAACTGTTTTTT. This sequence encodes CASSRTGYSEKLFF. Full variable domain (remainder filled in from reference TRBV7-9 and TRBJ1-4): DTGVSQNPRHKITKRGQNVTFRCDPISEHNRLYWYRQTLGQGPEFLTYFQNEAQLEKSRLLSDRFSAERPKGSFSTLEIQRTEQGDSAMYLCASSRTGYSEKLFFGSGTQLSVL.

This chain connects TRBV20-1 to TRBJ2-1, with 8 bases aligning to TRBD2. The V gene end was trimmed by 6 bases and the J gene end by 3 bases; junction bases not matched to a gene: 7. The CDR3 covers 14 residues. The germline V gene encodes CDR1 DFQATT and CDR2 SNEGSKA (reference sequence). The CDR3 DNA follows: TGCAGTGCATTGACTAGCGAAGGCTACAATGAGCAGTTCTTC. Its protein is CSALTSEGYNEQFF.

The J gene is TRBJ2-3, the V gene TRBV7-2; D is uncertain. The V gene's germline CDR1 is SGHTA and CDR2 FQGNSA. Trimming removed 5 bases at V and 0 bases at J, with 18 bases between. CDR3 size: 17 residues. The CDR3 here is CASSPTHRATSTDTQYF. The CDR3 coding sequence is TGTGCCAGCAGCCCTACGCACCGGGCCACTAGCACAGATACGCAGTATTTT. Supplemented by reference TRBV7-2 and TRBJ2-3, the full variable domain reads GAGVSQSPSNKVTEKGKDVELRCDPISGHTALYWYRQSLGQGLEFLIYFQGNSAPDKSGLPSDRFSAERTGGSVSTLTIQRTQQEDSAVYLCASSPTHRATSTDTQYFGPGTRLTVL.

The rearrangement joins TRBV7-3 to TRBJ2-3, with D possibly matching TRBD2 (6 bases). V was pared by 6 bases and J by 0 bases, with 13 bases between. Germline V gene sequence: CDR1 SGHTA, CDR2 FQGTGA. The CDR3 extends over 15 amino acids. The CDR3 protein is CASSPSARSTDTQYF. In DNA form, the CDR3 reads TGTGCCAGCAGTCCTAGCGCTCGGAGCACAGATACGCAGTATTTT.

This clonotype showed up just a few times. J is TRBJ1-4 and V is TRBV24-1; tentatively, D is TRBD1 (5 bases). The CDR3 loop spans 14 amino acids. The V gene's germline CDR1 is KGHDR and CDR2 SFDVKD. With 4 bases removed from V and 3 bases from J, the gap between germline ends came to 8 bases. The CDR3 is CATSDGAPNEKLFF. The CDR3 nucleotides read TGTGCCACCAGTGACGGGGCGCCTAATGAAAAACTGTTTTTT.

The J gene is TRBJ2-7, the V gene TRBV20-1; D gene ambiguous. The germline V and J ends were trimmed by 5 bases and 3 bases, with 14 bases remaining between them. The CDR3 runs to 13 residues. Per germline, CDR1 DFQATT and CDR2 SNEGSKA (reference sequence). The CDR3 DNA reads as TGCAGTGCTTACCGGACGGAAAACTACGAGCAGTACTTC. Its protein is CSAYRTENYEQYF.

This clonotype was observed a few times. Here the CDR3 DNA reads TGCGCCAGCAGCCAAGCCCGGGACTTGTGGGACACTGAAGCTTTCTTT. Its protein is CASSQARDLWDTEAFF. The V gene is TRBV4-1, the J gene TRBJ1-1; perhaps TRBD1 as D (5 bases). CDR1 is MGHRA and CDR2 is YSYEKL in the germline V gene. V dropped 1 base and J dropped 3 bases, with 15 bases sitting between them. The CDR3 has 16 residues.

The CDR3 protein is CATSKDRGRLPLHF. In DNA form, the CDR3 reads TGTGCCACCAGCAAAGACAGGGGGCGGCTCCCCCTCCACTTT. The chain joins TRBV15 to TRBJ1-6, with 10 nucleotides matching TRBD1. Germline trimming cut 4 bases from V and 13 bases from J; bases unmatched to any gene: 7. Germline V gene lookup returns CDR1 LNHNV and CDR2 YYDKDF (reference sequence). This CDR3 has 14 amino acids.